These 23 T cell receptor beta chains came from one sample sequenced in a study of T-cell reconstitution after alpha-beta-depleted transplantation in children. Preparation of the TCRbeta library used unique molecular identifiers. TCRdb reprocessed the PCR reads via MiXCR and lists one record per CDR3 protein. The table has nearly 350,000 distinct CDR3 sequences, roughly 16% seen once; the top ten hold about 41%. The specimen was PBMCs, mostly from graft donor cells, collected 360 days after TCRalphabeta/CD19-depleted stem cell transplant. These TCRs come from a male patient under 10 years old who had a stem cell transplant for acute lymphoblastic leukemia, so the T cells may come from the graft donor.

The genes are TRBV9 and TRBJ2-3; 7 positions match TRBD1. J lost 1 base, V lost 7 bases, and 9 bases had no gene match. Germline values: CDR1 SGDLS, CDR2 YYNGEE. The length of the CDR3 is 15 residues. CDR3 region: CASHRGSSGTDTQYF. The DNA of the CDR3 is TGTGCCAGCCACAGGGGATCTTCTGGCACAGATACGCAGTATTTT.

Details on this clonotype: One junction end disagrees with the germline gene, perhaps due to a read error. This chain connects TRBV12-3 or TRBV12-4 to TRBJ1-6; D is uncertain. The CDR3 has 13 residues. The CDR3 region is CASSLDGASPLHF. The DNA of the CDR3 is TGTGCCAGCAGCTTAGACGGCGCGTCACCCCTCCACTTT.

This clonotype was seen a single time. The CDR3 DNA sequence: TGTGCCAGCAGCTTGGCCCCCGGGACCGTCACAGATACGCAGTATTTT. Translating it yields CASSLAPGTVTDTQYF. The V and J genes are TRBV5-6 and TRBJ2-3, with D perhaps being TRBD1 or TRBD2 (5 bases each). The germline CDR1 and CDR2 sequences are SGHDT and YYEEEE. The CDR3 contains 16 residues. V shed 0 bases and J shed 2 bases, with 13 bases lying between them.

This clonotype occurred a few times. CDR3 loop: CASSLLRQGKNEQYF. DNA of the CDR3: TGTGCCAGCAGCCTTCTACGACAGGGGAAAAACGAGCAGTACTTC. This chain connects TRBV3-1 to TRBJ2-7, with TRBD1 identical over 8 bases. This CDR3 comprises 15 residues. CDR1 and CDR2 from the germline V gene are LGHDT and YNNKEL (reference sequence). With 4 bases clipped from V and 5 bases from J, the junction kept 10 bases outside the gene matches.

CDR3 protein: CSVFSGRHNEQFF. CDR3 DNA sequence: TGCAGCGTTTTTAGCGGGCGCCACAATGAGCAGTTCTTC. The V and J genes are TRBV29-1 and TRBJ2-1; 7 bases are shared with TRBD2. The CDR3 is made up of 13 amino acids. V lost 5 bases, J lost 5 bases, and 6 bases stayed unmatched. Germline lookup yields CDR1 SQVTM and CDR2 ANQGSEA.

This sequence joins TRBV4-2 and TRBJ2-7; D is uncertain. The CDR3 consists of 14 residues. Trimming cost V 5 bases and J 0 bases, with 11 bases left between them. CDR1 and CDR2 (germline): LGHNA, YNFKEQ. The CDR3 sequence is CASSDDTYSYEQYF. For the CDR3, the DNA is TGTGCCAGCAGCGACGACACCTACTCCTACGAGCAGTACTTC.

The gene calls are TRBV20-1 and TRBJ1-2; 7 bases are shared with TRBD1. The CDR3 is 12 amino acids. The V gene end was trimmed by 5 bases and the J gene end by 4 bases; junction bases not matched to a gene: 4. Per the germline V gene, CDR1 is DFQATT and CDR2 is SNEGSKA (reference sequence). The CDR3 sequence: CSAEGAPYGYTF. The CDR3 DNA sequence: TGCAGTGCTGAGGGGGCCCCCTATGGCTACACCTTC.

This chain joins TRBV4-3 and TRBJ2-1; the match to TRBD1 covers 10 bases. CDR1 and CDR2 from the germline V gene are LGHNA and YSLEER. This CDR3 contains 18 residues. Trimming cost V 2 bases and J 5 bases; bases outside gene matches: 12. The chain's CDR3 is CASSQWLGGTGVHNEQFF. The CDR3, as DNA: TGCGCCAGCAGCCAATGGCTGGGCGGGACAGGGGTCCACAATGAGCAGTTCTTC.

The rearrangement joins TRBV20-1 to TRBJ2-2, with D tentatively TRBD1 or TRBD2 (5 bases each). The CDR3 contains 11 residues. The germline V gene has CDR1 DFQATT and CDR2 SNEGSKA (reference sequence). Trimming took 2 bases from V and 9 from J, leaving 7 bases between them. Written as DNA, the CDR3 is TGCAGTGCTAGACGGGGCCGGGAGCTGTTTTTT. This translates into CSARRGRELFF.

This clonotype was seen more than once but under ten times. The CDR3 DNA is TGTGCCAGTAGTCCAGGGGCCGCTGAAGCTTTCTTT. It specifies CASSPGAAEAFF. V and J are TRBV19 and TRBJ1-1, with D possibly matching TRBD1 (6 bases). Germline CDR1 and CDR2: LNHDA and SQIVND (reference sequence). This CDR3 is 12 amino acids long. V lost 5 bases and J 6 bases, leaving 10 bases between the germline ends.

This clonotype was observed a handful of times. The chain combines TRBV12-3 or TRBV12-4 with TRBJ1-2; 7 nucleotides agree with TRBD1. After removal of 8 bases from V and 3 bases from J, the junction contained 9 bases not matched to a gene. The CDR3 totals 14 residues. The CDR3 is CASATRDRDYGYTF. For the CDR3, the DNA is TGTGCCAGCGCCACACGGGACAGAGACTATGGCTACACCTTC.

V usage is TRBV20-1 and J usage is TRBJ1-5; D uncertain. Germline CDR1 and CDR2: DFQATT and SNEGSKA (reference sequence). The V gene lost 0 bases and the J gene lost 9 bases, with 12 bases spanning the gap. This CDR3 has 13 residues. CDR3 sequence (DNA): TGCAGTGCTAGAGATACAGTAAGAAGGCCCCAGCATTTT. It is translated as CSARDTVRRPQHF.

The CDR3 region has the DNA TGCGCCAGCAGCCAAGAGATTAGGGGTTTTTACGAGCAGTACTTC. Its translation is CASSQEIRGFYEQYF. The V call is TRBV4-1, the J call TRBJ2-7, with D perhaps TRBD1 (5 bases). V lost 0 bases and J lost 4, with 13 bases in between. The germline V gene encodes CDR1 MGHRA and CDR2 YSYEKL. This CDR3 has 15 residues.

This clonotype turned up a few times. The V gene is TRBV4-3, the J gene TRBJ2-2; D not resolved. V shed 4 bases and J shed 2 bases, with 26 bases lying between them. The CDR3 runs 20 residues. Germline loops: CDR1 LGHNA, CDR2 YSLEER. CDR3 sequence: CASSLLLLGVRTRNTGELFF. CDR3 DNA: TGCGCCAGCAGCCTCCTGCTCCTGGGCGTGAGGACCCGAAACACCGGGGAGCTGTTTTTT.

This clonotype was seen more than once but under ten times. V usage is TRBV2 and J usage is TRBJ2-7; 7 bases line up with TRBD2. The V gene end was trimmed by 3 bases and the J gene end by 1 base; junction bases not matched to a gene: 6. The CDR3 has 15 amino acids. Germline V gene lookup returns CDR1 SNHLY and CDR2 FYNNEI. The CDR3 DNA reads TGTGCCAGCAGTGATATCTCTAGCGGTTCCTACGAGCAGTACTTC. This codes for CASSDISSGSYEQYF.

The rearrangement uses TRBV20-1 and TRBJ1-2, with 9 bases fitting TRBD1. CDR3 size: 15 residues. CDR1 is DFQATT, CDR2 SNEGSKA, per germline (reference sequence). The J segment lost 3 bases and the V segment lost 0 bases, leaving 5 bases of the junction unmatched. The CDR3 sequence is CSAREGTGRYYGYTF. The CDR3 nucleotides read TGCAGTGCTAGAGAGGGGACAGGGAGATACTATGGCTACACCTTC.

This clonotype occurred many times. The chain employs TRBV2 and TRBJ2-5; the D is unclear. Germline lookup yields CDR1 SNHLY and CDR2 FYNNEI. CDR3 length: 15 amino acids. Trimming shortened V by 10 bases and J by 1 base, and 19 bases separated the two germline ends. CDR3 residues: CATISMGIGQETQYF. In DNA form, the CDR3 reads TGTGCCACCATCTCAATGGGTATCGGCCAAGAGACCCAGTACTTC.

This clonotype was found many times. The chain is built from TRBV7-9 and TRBJ1-1; D is undetermined. CDR3 length: 12 residues. V was trimmed by 3 bases and J by 2 bases, leaving 4 bases between them. Per germline, CDR1 SEHNR and CDR2 FQNEAQ (reference sequence). CDR3 bases: TGTGCCAGCAGCTTTTCTAACACTGAAGCTTTCTTT. Its protein product is CASSFSNTEAFF. The complete variable domain, with remaining parts taken from reference TRBV7-9 and TRBJ1-1, reads DTGVSQNPRHKITKRGQNVTFRCDPISEHNRLYWYRQTLGQGPEFLTYFQNEAQLEKSRLLSDRFSAERPKGSFSTLEIQRTEQGDSAMYLCASSFSNTEAFFGQGTRLTVV.

The sample holds many counts of this clonotype. The chain recombines TRBV20-1 with TRBJ2-7, with 11 bases aligning to TRBD1. Per the germline V gene, CDR1 is DFQATT and CDR2 is SNEGSKA (reference sequence). V dropped 2 bases and J dropped 6; count of bases not matched to a gene: 9. CDR3 length equals 15 residues. CDR3 protein: CSARRGQGDLGEQYF. The CDR3 coding sequence is TGCAGTGCTAGAAGGGGACAGGGGGATCTCGGCGAGCAGTACTTC.

This clonotype was counted only a few times. V gene TRBV10-2 combines with J gene TRBJ2-3, with a possible D match to TRBD2 (5 bases). V was shortened by 4 bases and J by 0 bases, with 11 bases between the two germline ends. This CDR3 has 15 amino acids. Germline V gene data show CDR1 as WSHSY and CDR2 as SAAADI. The CDR3 DNA reads TGCGCCAGCAGTGTTCTCAGCGGTAGCACAGATACGCAGTATTTT. This encodes CASSVLSGSTDTQYF.

V is TRBV6-1 and J is TRBJ1-3; D gene ambiguous. The V end was cut by 7 bases, the J end by 5 bases, with 18 bases between. The CDR3 is made up of 15 amino acids. CDR1 and CDR2 (germline): MNHNS, SASEGT. CDR3 DNA sequence: TGTGCCAGCATTCCCCGGGCAGCGCCTAGAAACACCATATATTTT. This encodes CASIPRAAPRNTIYF.

The CDR3 coding sequence is TGCGCCAGCAGCTTGGGGCAGGGGGAAACTGAAGCTTTCTTT. Its protein product is CASSLGQGETEAFF. The V call is TRBV5-1, the J call TRBJ1-1; 7 bases fit TRBD1. CDR3 length: 14 residues. CDR1 and CDR2 from the germline V gene are SGHRS and YFSETQ. Trimming cost V 0 bases and J 5 bases; bases outside gene matches: 4.

The chain uses TRBV4-1 and TRBJ1-5, with TRBD1 as a possible D gene (5 bases). V lost 3 bases, J lost 9 bases, and 36 bases lay in between. Germline V gene sequence: CDR1 MGHRA, CDR2 YSYEKL. CDR3 length: 21 residues. The CDR3, as DNA: TGCGCCAGCAGCCAGCAACCTCTTTTAGGATACAGGATCCCTGGCATGTGGCCCCAGCATTTT. Amino acids: CASSQQPLLGYRIPGMWPQHF.